The present T cell receptor beta chain was sequenced within a study of OX40 agonist ivuxolimab in advanced cancers. The CDR3 runs 15 residues. V lost 6 bases to trimming and J lost 6 bases; unmatched junction nucleotides: 10. The repertoire was sequenced with immunoSEQ multiplex PCR; TCRdb's copy has only in-frame clones and lacks some. This table has around 80,000 clones, 85% to 95% appearing once. At baseline, cycle 4 day 1, and cycle 7 day 1, blood was sampled. The rearrangement joins TRBV23-1 to TRBJ1-2; 10 nucleotides match TRBD1. TRBV23-1 is an open reading frame, and its role is uncertain. The sequenced sample was CD4+ or CD8+ T cells sorted from blood, obtained in a trial of the OX40 agonist ivuxolimab. The clonotype comes from an adult with an advanced solid tumor such as melanoma, head and neck, liver or kidney cancer. The CDR3 reads CASSLPGQGFDGYTF. Written as DNA, the CDR3 is TGCGCCAGCAGCTTGCCGGGACAGGGGTTCGATGGCTACACCTTC.